This TCR beta chain originates from a study of neurological immune-mediated disorders. General observations from the study: In HTLV-1-associated myelopathy, TCR clonal expansion was greatest, and in multiple sclerosis it was least, below healthy controls.

The cDNA was synthesized by means of template-switch 5'RACE, which was carried out with 10-nucleotide random UMIs. Over 160 million TCR-beta sequences from 15-18 subjects came from every sequencing run. Via MiXCR, TCRdb re-called the 5' RACE reads, giving one row per CDR3 protein. The sample has about 77,000 distinct CDR3 sequences, roughly 9% seen once. A total of 2 million PBMCs stored at -80 degrees C provided the unsorted libraries. The V gene's germline CDR1 is SGHRS and CDR2 YFSETQ. The CDR3 has 15 residues. Trimming cost V 0 bases and J 4 bases, with 11 bases left between them. This clonotype was observed many times. Its antigen is not known.

V usage is TRBV5-1 and J usage is TRBJ2-1; D possibly corresponds to TRBD1 (6 bases). This TCR was recovered from a man aged 50 to 59 in good health. The sample consisted of PBMCs. The DNA for the CDR3 is TGCGCCAGCAGCTTGGTTCCAGGGGATTACAATGAGCAGTTCTTC. Translating it yields CASSLVPGDYNEQFF.